This entry lists 28 T cell receptor beta chains sequenced from one sample in a study of blood T cell repertoires in COVID-19 (dated by TCRdb to the early 2020s). The receptor library was made with the immunoSEQ multiplex PCR assay. TCRdb took this table from immuneACCESS and kept in-frame rearrangements with V and J called. Such tables lack part of the clones; where checked against another copy, unresolved V genes explain under half of the gap, and the rest is unexplained. This sample gives approximately 50,000 clones in total; approximately 88% of them show up just once. Roughly 2% of the sample is taken by the ten largest. Sequencing used peripheral blood. The source of these receptors is a human donor in a cohort sampled during active COVID-19.

The genes are TRBV7-9 and TRBJ1-3; the D gene is possibly TRBD1 (5 bases). With 5 bases removed from V and 0 bases from J, the gap between germline ends came to 14 bases. The V gene's germline CDR1 is SEHNR and CDR2 FQNEAQ (reference sequence). The CDR3 totals 16 residues. The CDR3 here is CASSPRGQVSGNTIYF. CDR3 sequence (DNA): TGTGCCAGCAGCCCGCGCGGACAAGTCTCTGGAAACACCATATATTTT.

This clone was seen a few times. This chain uses TRBV5-1 with TRBJ1-1; a possible D gene is TRBD1 (6 bases). Trimming cost V 4 bases and J 2 bases, with 9 bases left between them. The CDR3 has 13 residues. The V gene's germline CDR1 is SGHRS and CDR2 YFSETQ. The CDR3 is CASSQQGNTEAFF. CDR3 nucleotides: TGCGCCAGCAGCCAACAGGGAAACACTGAAGCTTTCTTT.

V usage is TRBV7-9 and J usage is TRBJ2-7, with D perhaps matching TRBD1 (5 bases). The CDR3 consists of 16 residues. The V end was cut by 5 bases, the J end by 4 bases, with 21 bases between. Germline assignment: CDR1 SEHNR and CDR2 FQNEAQ (reference sequence). The CDR3 protein is CASSPTGPSRGYEQYF. CDR3 bases: TGTGCCAGCAGCCCGACGGGCCCCTCAAGGGGATACGAGCAGTACTTC.

This chain uses TRBV28 with TRBJ1-3; the D gene is possibly TRBD1 (5 bases). The germline V gene encodes CDR1 MDHEN and CDR2 SYDVKM. Trimming shortened V by 5 bases and J by 0 bases, and 17 bases separated the two germline ends. The CDR3 has 17 amino acids. The DNA of the CDR3 is TGTGCCAGCAGTCCCTTCTCAGGGTACAACTCTGGAAACACCATATATTTT. It is translated as CASSPFSGYNSGNTIYF.

Only a few counts were recorded for this clone. The chain couples TRBV5-1 to TRBJ1-6; no reliable D call. The CDR3 extends over 15 amino acids. V was shortened by 0 bases and J by 6 bases, with 10 bases between the two germline ends. Looked up from germline, CDR1 is SGHRS and CDR2 is YFSETQ. CDR3 residues: CASSLDPGSNSPLHF. In DNA, the CDR3 is TGCGCCAGCAGCTTGGATCCAGGATCTAATTCACCCCTCCACTTT.

V gene TRBV27 combines with J gene TRBJ2-7; TRBD2 might be the D (6 bases). V was clipped by 4 bases and J by 2 bases, with 15 bases between them. The V gene's germline CDR1 is MNHEY and CDR2 SMNVEV (reference sequence). This CDR3 is built from 15 residues. The CDR3 spells CASSSTGTGAYEQYF. In DNA form, the CDR3 reads TGTGCCAGCAGTTCAACCGGGACGGGGGCCTACGAGCAGTACTTC.

The chain combines TRBV5-4 with TRBJ2-7; TRBD1 is a possible D gene (5 bases). This CDR3 is built from 13 residues. CDR1 and CDR2 from the germline V gene are SGHNT and YYREEE (reference sequence). Trimming pared 1 base from V and 3 bases from J, leaving 8 bases between. CDR3 sequence: CASSLQGSYEQYF. CDR3 DNA sequence: TGTGCCAGCAGCTTGCAGGGCAGCTACGAGCAGTACTTC.

Of note for this clone: Mismatch with germline at one junction end may stem from a read error. The V gene is TRBV4-1, the J gene TRBJ2-1; a possible D gene is TRBD2 (6 bases). CDR1 is MGHRA, CDR2 YSYEKL, per germline. CDR3 length equals 14 residues. The CDR3 DNA sequence: TGCGCCAGCAGCCAAGGGGAGGCACAGGTTAGTGCAGTCTTC. As protein: CASSQGEAQVSAVF.

The V call is TRBV2, the J call TRBJ2-7, with D possibly being TRBD2 (5 bases). Germline loops: CDR1 SNHLY, CDR2 FYNNEI. The length of the CDR3 is 13 residues. V gave up 2 bases and J gave up 5 bases, with 10 bases separating them. As DNA, the CDR3 is TGTGCCAGCAGTGAATCGTTCGGGAACGAGCAGTACTTC. As protein: CASSESFGNEQYF. Drawing the rest from reference TRBV2 and TRBJ2-7, the complete variable domain is EPEVTQTPSHQVTQMGQEVILRCVPISNHLYFYWYRQILGQKVEFLVSFYNNEISEKSEIFDDQFSVERPDGSNFTLKIRSTKLEDSAMYFCASSESFGNEQYFGPGTRLTVT.

The CDR3 here is CASSSRTGGKYGYGYTF. In DNA form, the CDR3 reads TGTGCCAGCAGCTCAAGGACAGGGGGCAAGTATGGCTATGGCTACACCTTC. The chain is built from TRBV11-2 and TRBJ1-2; 11 bases agree with TRBD1. J was trimmed by 4 bases and V by 4 bases; bases with no gene match: 11. The CDR3 runs 17 residues. Germline values: CDR1 SGHAT, CDR2 FQNNGV.

The chain couples TRBV7-2 to TRBJ1-2; 8 positions agree with TRBD1. The trim removed 5 bases at V and 8 bases at J, leaving 4 bases unmatched. The length of the CDR3 is 12 residues. Germline CDR1 is SGHTA and CDR2 is FQGNSA. DNA of the CDR3: TGTGCCAGCAGCGTGACAGGGGACGGCTACACCTTC. Its translation: CASSVTGDGYTF.

The V call is TRBV4-2, the J call TRBJ2-1; possibly TRBD1 for D (6 bases). This CDR3 has 16 amino acids. CDR1 is LGHNA, CDR2 YNFKEQ, per germline. V dropped 1 base and J dropped 7 bases, with 17 bases sitting between them. The CDR3 DNA reads as TGTGCCAGCAGCCAAGTAATCGGAGGACAGTGGAATGAGCAGTTCTTC. Its translation is CASSQVIGGQWNEQFF.

This chain connects TRBV3-1 (or the pseudogene TRBV3-2) to TRBJ2-7; maybe TRBD1 (5 bases). There are 13 residues in the CDR3. V lost 3 bases and J 2 bases, leaving 8 bases between the germline ends. The germline V gene encodes CDR1 LGHDT and CDR2 YNNKEL (reference sequence). The CDR3 protein is CASSHAGPYEQYF. The CDR3 DNA sequence: TGTGCCAGCAGCCATGCAGGGCCCTACGAGCAGTACTTC.

The chain links TRBV9 to TRBJ2-1; 7 nucleotides line up with TRBD2. The CDR3 extends over 14 amino acids. The ends lost 3 bases at V and 4 bases at J; junction bases unmatched: 4. Germline-derived CDR1 and CDR2 are SGDLS and YYNGEE. The CDR3 DNA sequence: TGTGCCAGCAGCGAGCGGGAAGGTTACAATGAGCAGTTCTTC. This encodes CASSEREGYNEQFF.

The genes are TRBV6-6 and TRBJ1-5, with no clear D. CDR3 length equals 14 residues. Trimming shortened V by 6 bases and J by 6 bases, and 15 bases separated the two germline ends. Germline CDR1 and CDR2: MNHNY and SVGAGI (reference sequence). The CDR3 loop is CASSPVGGVQPQHF. In DNA, the CDR3 is TGTGCCAGCAGCCCCGTTGGAGGAGTTCAGCCCCAGCATTTT.

This clone was recorded a few times. The CDR3 sequence is CASSPGQGHSPLHF. Here the CDR3 DNA reads TGTGCCAGTAGCCCGGGACAGGGTCATTCACCCCTCCACTTT. J is TRBJ1-6 and V is TRBV19; the match to TRBD1 covers 9 bases. The germline gives CDR1 LNHDA, CDR2 SQIVND (reference sequence). The CDR3 contains 14 residues. V was clipped by 6 bases and J by 8 bases; unmatched bases: 5.

V gene TRBV7-2 combines with J gene TRBJ2-7; D is ambiguous. CDR1 is SGHTA and CDR2 is FQGNSA in the germline V gene. Trimming cost V 4 bases and J 3 bases, with 13 bases left between them. The CDR3 spans 14 residues. Here the CDR3 DNA reads TGTGCCAGCAGCTACGATTCTAGGAGCTACGAGCAGTACTTC. Translating it yields CASSYDSRSYEQYF.

The chain combines TRBV5-1 with TRBJ2-1; a weak D match, TRBD1 (5 bases). The CDR3 totals 13 residues. Germline V gene lookup returns CDR1 SGHRS and CDR2 YFSETQ. The V end lost 4 bases, the J end lost 7 bases, and 12 bases lay between the germline ends. CDR3 nucleotides: TGCGCCAGCAGCCCAGGGCCCGGGAATGAGCAGTTCTTC. It encodes CASSPGPGNEQFF.

The chain couples TRBV6-2 or TRBV6-3 to TRBJ2-5, with TRBD2 as a possible D gene (6 bases). The germline CDR1 and CDR2 sequences are MNHEY and SVGEGT. V was cut by 5 bases and J by 5 bases, with 18 bases left in between. The CDR3 runs 15 residues. The chain's CDR3 is CASSTGTLTSETQYF. As DNA, the CDR3 is TGTGCCAGCAGTACCGGGACTCTCACTTCGGAGACCCAGTACTTC.

This chain connects TRBV6-5 to TRBJ2-3; D might be TRBD1 (6 bases). Per germline, CDR1 MNHEY and CDR2 SVGAGI. The CDR3 runs 15 residues. The ends were cut back, 2 bases at V and 1 base at J, with 10 bases in the middle. As DNA, the CDR3 is TGTGCCAGCAGTTACGAGGGGGAACGCACAGATACGCAGTATTTT. Protein: CASSYEGERTDTQYF.

The chain links TRBV11-3 to TRBJ2-7; 7 nucleotides align to TRBD1. This CDR3 region has 16 residues. V trimming: 0 bases; J trimming: 5 bases; junction bases outside the gene matches: 10. The V gene's germline CDR1 is SGHNT and CDR2 YENEEA. The CDR3 protein is CASSLDGRGGADEQYF. The CDR3 bases are TGTGCCAGCAGCTTAGATGGGAGAGGGGGCGCGGACGAGCAGTACTTC. The full variable domain, rest sourced from reference TRBV11-3 and TRBJ2-7, is EAGVVQSPRYKIIEKKQPVAFWCNPISGHNTLYWYLQNLGQGPELLIRYENEEAVDDSQLPKDRFSAERLKGVDSTLKIQPAELGDSAVYLCASSLDGRGGADEQYFGPGTRLTVT.

The J gene is TRBJ2-7, the V gene TRBV4-3; 7 bases are a match to TRBD2. This CDR3 region has 15 residues. V was clipped by 0 bases and J by 4 bases; unmatched bases: 6. Germline CDR1 reads LGHNA; CDR2 reads YSLEER. CDR3 protein: CASSQEAGRRYEQYF. In DNA form, the CDR3 reads TGCGCCAGCAGCCAAGAAGCGGGGCGGCGTTACGAGCAGTACTTC.

A note on this clone: At the DNA level, this CDR3 is encoded by other sequences in the same sample as well. CDR3 region: CASSTRQGGYEQYF. For the CDR3, the DNA is TGTGCCAGTAGTACAAGACAGGGGGGCTACGAGCAGTACTTC. The chain couples TRBV19 to TRBJ2-7, with 9 bases that match TRBD1. The V and J ends lost 4 bases and 3 bases, in that order; junction bases with no gene match: 4. The V gene's germline CDR1 is LNHDA and CDR2 SQIVND (reference sequence). The CDR3 is made up of 14 amino acids.

V gene TRBV27 combines with J gene TRBJ1-4; D is unclear. Germline V lookup: CDR1 MNHEY, CDR2 SMNVEV (reference sequence). This CDR3 has 15 residues. The V end lost 2 bases, the J end lost 5 bases, and 12 bases lay between the germline ends. The CDR3 region is CASSLGERWNEKLFF. For the CDR3, the DNA is TGTGCCAGCAGTTTAGGGGAGAGGTGGAATGAAAAACTGTTTTTT.

The chain joins TRBV9 to TRBJ2-1; 11 bases match TRBD2. The CDR3 is 17 residues long. Germline CDR1 and CDR2: SGDLS and YYNGEE. Unmatched junction bases numbered 10, after V lost 0 bases and J lost 8 bases. As DNA, the CDR3 is TGTGCCAGCAGCGTAGCTTACAGGCCACTAGCGGGGGATGAGCAGTTCTTC. Translating it yields CASSVAYRPLAGDEQFF.

The rearrangement joins TRBV16 to TRBJ1-3, with TRBD1 as a possible D gene (6 bases). The CDR3 sequence is 15 residues long. Per the germline V gene, CDR1 is KGHSY and CDR2 is FQNENV. Trimming pared 3 bases from V and 2 bases from J, leaving 11 bases between. CDR3 sequence: CASSHRQGTGNTIYF. Written as DNA, the CDR3 is TGTGCCAGCAGCCATCGGCAGGGGACTGGAAACACCATATATTTT.

V usage is TRBV19 and J usage is TRBJ1-5; 8 bases agree with TRBD1. Per the germline V gene, CDR1 is LNHDA and CDR2 is SQIVND (reference sequence). The CDR3 loop spans 16 amino acids. V was clipped by 6 bases and J by 1 base; unmatched bases: 8. The CDR3 protein is CASSGQGAGSNQPQHF. As DNA, the CDR3 is TGTGCCAGTAGCGGACAGGGCGCGGGCAGCAATCAGCCCCAGCATTTT.

This clone was picked up one time. The rearrangement uses TRBV2 and TRBJ2-7; D gene unclear. Germline V CDR1 and CDR2: SNHLY, FYNNEI. CDR3 length: 15 residues. Trimming stripped 2 bases from V and 2 bases from J, with 13 bases between. CDR3 coding DNA: TGTGCCAGCAGTGAATACTCAAACCCCACCTACGAGCAGTACTTC. Protein product: CASSEYSNPTYEQYF.